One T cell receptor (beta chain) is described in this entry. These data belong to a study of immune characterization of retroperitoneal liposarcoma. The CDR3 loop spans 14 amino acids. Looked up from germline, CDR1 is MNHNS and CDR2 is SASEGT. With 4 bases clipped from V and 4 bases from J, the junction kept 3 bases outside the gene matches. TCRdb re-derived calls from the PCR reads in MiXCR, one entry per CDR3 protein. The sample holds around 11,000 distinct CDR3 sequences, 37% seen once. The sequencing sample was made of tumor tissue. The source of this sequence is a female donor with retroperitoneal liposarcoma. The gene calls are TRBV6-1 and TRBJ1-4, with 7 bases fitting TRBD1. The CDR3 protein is CASSGQGRNEKLFF. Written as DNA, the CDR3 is TGTGCCAGCAGTGGACAGGGACGTAATGAAAAACTGTTTTTT.